The 27 T cell receptor beta chains below come from one sample, sequenced in a study of kidney transplant recipient with SARS-CoV-2 infection. TCRdb redid the calling of the reads with MiXCR, one entry per CDR3 protein. Altogether about 250,000 distinct CDR3 sequences are present, 25% to 35% being singletons, with the ten largest covering roughly 7.3%. Specimen: a blood sample, collected at baseline and between days 110 and 120 from a kidney transplant recipient. Receptors were obtained from a male patient aged 30 to 40 who had COVID-19 and was a kidney transplant recipient. The graft donor may have contributed some T cells.

In the case of this clonotype: The junction and the germline gene differ at one end; a read error may be behind it. The rearrangement uses TRBV5-4 and TRBJ1-2; D call uncertain. The CDR3 is 16 amino acids. CDR1 is SGHNT and CDR2 is YYREEE in the germline V gene (reference sequence). The CDR3 loop is CASIHCVPGKTYGFTF. The CDR3 DNA reads TGTGCCAGCATCCATTGCGTACCAGGAAAGACCTATGGCTTCACCTTC.

In its sample, this clonotype was seen many times. This chain connects TRBV27 to TRBJ2-7, with TRBD2 matching 9 bases. Unmatched junction bases numbered 6, after V lost 6 bases and J lost 3 bases. The V gene's germline CDR1 is MNHEY and CDR2 SMNVEV (reference sequence). The CDR3 covers 14 residues. The CDR3 protein is CASSLSGSRYEQYF. CDR3 nucleotides: TGTGCCAGCAGCCTTAGCGGGAGTCGCTACGAGCAGTACTTC.

This clonotype was found many times. The chain couples TRBV7-7 to TRBJ1-2; no definite D call. The CDR3 has 17 amino acids. Trimming cost V 5 bases and J 4 bases, with 23 bases left between them. CDR1 and CDR2 from the germline V gene are SSHAT and FNYEAQ (reference sequence). This chain's CDR3 is CASSIDNKCRKTYGYTF. The CDR3 coding sequence is TGTGCCAGCAGCATCGACAATAAGTGCCGAAAGACCTATGGCTACACCTTC.

The count of this clonotype is one. It is likely a read error, because the conserved phenylalanine at the end of the CDR3 is missing. The chain carries TRBV7-9 and TRBJ2-4, with 8 bases fitting TRBD2. Germline V gives CDR1 SEHNR, CDR2 FQNEAQ (reference sequence). This CDR3 has 13 amino acids. J gave up 12 bases and V 2 bases, and 6 bases lay outside the gene matches. The CDR3 loop is CASSLRAGVTQYL. For the CDR3, the DNA is TGTGCCAGCAGCTTAAGAGCGGGAGTAACTCAGTACCTC.

This clonotype was counted many times. The rearrangement joins TRBV9 to TRBJ2-2, with 8 bases aligning to TRBD2. Germline CDR1 SGDLS, CDR2 YYNGEE. The CDR3 length is 15 residues. Germline trimming cut 2 bases from V and 5 bases from J; bases unmatched to any gene: 5. Written as DNA, the CDR3 is TGTGCCAGCAGCGTTAGCGGGACCCCTACCGGGGAGCTGTTTTTT. Protein sequence: CASSVSGTPTGELFF.

In the case of this clonotype: A much larger clonotype is one base distant, so this may be a read error. This chain joins TRBV2 and TRBJ2-7; a weak D match, TRBD2 (6 bases). Germline CDR1 SNHLY, CDR2 FYNNEI. Trimming took 3 bases from V and 0 from J, leaving 12 bases between them. The CDR3 consists of 15 residues. The CDR3 nucleotides read TGTGCCAGCAGTGACCCGGGAGCCCGCTCCTACGAGCAGTACTTC. Protein sequence: CASSDPGARSYEQYF.

Regarding this clonotype: This may come from a read error, since a much larger clone is one base off. The chain employs TRBV21-1 and TRBJ2-3. TRBV21-1 is designated a pseudogene. The CDR3 extends over 17 amino acids. Written as DNA, the CDR3 is TGTGCCAGCAGCCTGTGGGCAGCTACAGTCATGCAAGATACGCAGTATTTT. Residues: CASSLWAATVMQDTQYF.

As concerns this clonotype: This may arise from a read error, as a much more abundant clone is one base away. The chain joins TRBV6-2 or TRBV6-3 to TRBJ2-7; the D is unclear. Germline CDR1 is MNHEY and CDR2 is SVGEGT. The CDR3 has 16 residues. The germline V and J ends were trimmed by 5 bases and 2 bases, with 19 bases remaining between them. CDR3 amino acids: CASSPLEQQIAYEQYF. CDR3 sequence (DNA): TGTGCCAGCAGTCCTCTGGAACAGCAGATCGCCTACGAGCAGTACTTC.

As regards this clonotype: This may arise from a read error, as a much more abundant clone is one base away. The chain has TRBV2 and TRBJ1-6, with D possibly being TRBD1 (5 bases). V was cut by 6 bases and J by 4 bases, with 13 bases left in between. CDR3 length: 15 amino acids. Germline lookup yields CDR1 SNHLY and CDR2 FYNNEI. In nucleotides, the CDR3 is TGTGCCAGCAGGGGCGAACGGGGGTATAATTCACCCCTCCACTTT. Its translation is CASRGERGYNSPLHF.

This clonotype came up many times. The V call is TRBV11-3, the J call TRBJ1-2; D gene uncertain. The CDR3 contains 17 residues. CDR1 and CDR2 (germline): SGHNT, YENEEA. Trimming took 5 bases from V and 4 from J, leaving 23 bases between them. The CDR3, as DNA: TGTGCCAGCAGCGTAGGATCCGATCTCGGAAAGACCTATGGCTACACCTTC. It encodes CASSVGSDLGKTYGYTF.

This clonotype was counted many times. This rearrangement joins TRBV11-3 to TRBJ1-2; no clear D gene. Germline CDR1 and CDR2: SGHNT and YENEEA. V lost 3 bases, J lost 4 bases, and 21 bases lay in between. The CDR3 is 17 residues long. The CDR3 reads CASSFLYDLGKTYGYTF. As DNA, the CDR3 is TGTGCCAGCAGCTTCCTCTACGATCTCGGAAAGACCTATGGCTACACCTTC.

This clonotype was found once. The conserved closing phenylalanine or tryptophan is absent in this CDR3, likely reflecting a read error. The chain links TRBV28 to TRBJ1-1; 7 nucleotides agree with TRBD1. Trimming cost V 8 bases and J 4 bases; bases outside gene matches: 13. CDR3 length: 15 amino acids. Germline CDR1 and CDR2: MDHEN and SYDVKM. In DNA form, the CDR3 reads TGTGCCAGCGGTATACGGGACAGTTGGAGCACTGAAGCTTTCCTT. Translation gives CASGIRDSWSTEAFL.

This clonotype was found many times. The chain joins TRBV20-1 to TRBJ2-7; D could derive from TRBD1 or TRBD2 (5 bases each). Germline V gives CDR1 DFQATT, CDR2 SNEGSKA (reference sequence). The V and J ends lost 6 bases and 3 bases respectively, with 12 bases between them. The CDR3 consists of 12 residues. CDR3 sequence reads: CSAGTTRYEQYF. CDR3 coding DNA: TGCAGTGCCGGGACCACTCGCTACGAGCAGTACTTC.

This clonotype is categorized as medium-sized. This chain links TRBV7-9 with TRBJ2-6, with TRBD1 matching 8 bases. Germline-derived CDR1 and CDR2 are SEHNR and FQNEAQ (reference sequence). Trimming at V came to 5 bases and at J to 0 bases, leaving 6 bases not matched to a gene. The CDR3 is made up of 17 amino acids. In DNA, the CDR3 is TGTGCCAGCAGCCTCGGGACAGGAGACTCTGGGGCCAACGTCCTGACTTTC. The encoded protein is CASSLGTGDSGANVLTF.

This clonotype was seen ten or more times. The CDR3 region has the DNA TGTGCCAGTAGTATGCTAGGCTCCTACAATGAGCAGTTCTTC. This encodes CASSMLGSYNEQFF. The chain combines TRBV19 with TRBJ2-1; D is undetermined. The V gene's germline CDR1 is LNHDA and CDR2 SQIVND (reference sequence). The CDR3 length is 14 residues. V shed 3 bases and J shed 0 bases, with 6 bases lying between them.

This clonotype was seen ten or more times. The genes are TRBV13 and TRBJ1-2; possible D gene TRBD1, 5 bases. The CDR3 has 15 amino acids. The germline V gene encodes CDR1 PRHDT and CDR2 FYEKMQ (reference sequence). Trimming cost V 0 bases and J 8 bases, with 16 bases left between them. The CDR3 sequence is CASSLGPAAGKGYTF. The CDR3 DNA reads as TGTGCCAGCAGCTTAGGCCCCGCGGCAGGGAAGGGCTACACCTTC.

With regard to this clonotype: This sequence may be a read error, since a much larger clone differs from it by one base. This chain uses TRBV18 with TRBJ1-1, with TRBD1 as a possible D gene (5 bases). This CDR3 contains 14 residues. With 0 bases removed from V and 5 bases from J, the gap between germline ends came to 10 bases. Germline V gene sequence: CDR1 KGHSH, CDR2 LQKENI. The CDR3 spells CASSPPRGWTEAFF. CDR3 nucleotides: TGTGCCAGCTCACCACCAAGGGGATGGACTGAAGCTTTCTTT.

As regards this clonotype: Given a much more abundant clone one base away, this may be a read error. The chain couples TRBV5-4 to TRBJ1-6; 7 positions agree with TRBD1. In germline, CDR1 is SGHNT, CDR2 YYREEE (reference sequence). The CDR3 sequence is 14 residues long. V lost 2 bases to trimming and J lost 10 bases; unmatched junction nucleotides: 6. CDR3 loop: CASSLAGGKSPLHF. DNA for the CDR3: TGTGCCAGCAGCTTAGCAGGGGGTAAGTCACCCCTCCACTTT.

This clonotype was counted many times. The gene calls are TRBV2 and TRBJ2-7; 7 nucleotides agree with TRBD1. This CDR3 has 13 amino acids. V lost 8 bases, J lost 3 bases, and 7 bases stayed unmatched. Germline lookup yields CDR1 SNHLY and CDR2 FYNNEI. In DNA form, the CDR3 reads TGTGCCAGCGGACCAGGGGGACACTACGAGCAGTACTTC. This encodes CASGPGGHYEQYF.

This clonotype was seen ten or more times. V gene TRBV6-5 combines with J gene TRBJ1-2, with 9 bases fitting TRBD1. Germline assignment: CDR1 MNHEY and CDR2 SVGAGI. The trim removed 0 bases at V and 5 bases at J, leaving 10 bases unmatched. CDR3 length equals 17 residues. CDR3 amino acids: CASSYSTPDRGNYGYTF. The CDR3 nucleotides are TGTGCCAGCAGTTACTCCACTCCGGACAGGGGAAATTATGGCTACACCTTC.

V gene TRBV7-9 combines with J gene TRBJ2-4; D gene ambiguous. Trimming pared 4 bases from V and 3 bases from J, leaving 10 bases between. Germline V gives CDR1 SEHNR, CDR2 FQNEAQ (reference sequence). This CDR3 is built from 14 residues. This chain's CDR3 is CASSSGFLKNIQYF. The CDR3 region has the DNA TGTGCCAGCAGCTCCGGATTCCTCAAAAACATTCAGTACTTC.

This clonotype has ten or more counts. The chain recombines TRBV28 with TRBJ1-4, with 8 bases identical to TRBD1. This CDR3 comprises 14 residues. Looked up from germline, CDR1 is MDHEN and CDR2 is SYDVKM. The junction had 7 bases not matched to a gene; V was cut back by 6 bases and J by 7 bases. CDR3 coding DNA: TGTGCCAGCAGGTTAAGGGACAGGATTGAAAAACTGTTTTTT. Translation: CASRLRDRIEKLFF.

As for this clonotype: Just one base apart from a much larger clone, this may be a read error. The chain combines TRBV28 with TRBJ1-3; D call uncertain. The germline V gene encodes CDR1 MDHEN and CDR2 SYDVKM. Trimming pared 7 bases from V and 0 bases from J, leaving 10 bases between. CDR3 size: 14 residues. CDR3 region: CASNFVSSGNTIYF. As DNA, the CDR3 is TGTGCCAGCAATTTCGTCAGCTCTGGAAACACCATATATTTT.

The chain links TRBV5-4 to TRBJ2-3; perhaps TRBD2 as D (7 bases). Germline CDR1 reads SGHNT; CDR2 reads YYREEE (reference sequence). The CDR3 runs 16 residues. Trimming left V 4 bases short and J 4 bases short, with 19 bases between. DNA of the CDR3: TGTGCCAGCAGCCCACGGAGGGGAGGGGGGGCAGATACGCAGTATTTT. It translates to CASSPRRGGGADTQYF.

To note about this clonotype: A read error may be the cause here, since a much bigger clone is one base away. The chain couples TRBV3-1 to TRBJ2-2; D is uncertain. Germline V gene lookup returns CDR1 LGHDT and CDR2 YNNKEL (reference sequence). The CDR3 consists of 18 residues. V was clipped by 5 bases and J by 5 bases, with 24 bases between them. CDR3 in DNA: TGTGCCAGCAGCAAAAGAGGTCCCACTTCAGGCTTGACCGGGGAGCTGTTTTTT. This translates into CASSKRGPTSGLTGELFF.

This clonotype was recorded a few times. The chain recombines TRBV5-4 with TRBJ1-3, with TRBD1 identical over 11 bases. Germline values: CDR1 SGHNT, CDR2 YYREEE (reference sequence). J lost 7 bases, V lost 4 bases, and 4 bases had no gene match. The CDR3 totals 14 residues. The DNA of the CDR3 is TGTGCCAGCAGCCCTGGACAGGGGGCGAACACCATATATTTT. Its translation: CASSPGQGANTIYF.

Comments on this clonotype: Possible read error: a much larger clone is one base away. This chain connects TRBV20-1 to TRBJ1-1, with D uncertain. The germline gives CDR1 DFQATT, CDR2 SNEGSKA (reference sequence). This CDR3 has 14 residues. CDR3: CSAIPVNLNTEASF. Written as DNA, the CDR3 is TGCAGTGCTATTCCCGTCAACTTGAACACTGAAGCTTCCTTT.